This is a list of T cell receptor beta chains from one sample in a study of cytomegalovirus exposure and HLA in healthy donors. Here immunoSEQ multiplex PCR was the method, and the copy in TCRdb shows in-frame clones only, minus some. The sample has over 110,000 clones, approximately 82% seen once. Sequenced: PBMCs. All receptors derive from an older woman in good health and CMV-seropositive. Each CDR3 is given with its conserved first and last residue. The order of the fields is clone size, D gene, J gene, V gene, CDR3 DNA, CDR3 protein. D genes are given only for firm matches. The size entry is marked missing in some rows and otherwise reads once, few, many or a size class.

size: NA; D: NA; J: TRBJ2-7; V: TRBV28; DNA: TGTGCCAGCAGTTTGTGGACAGAGAACTACGAGCAGTACTTC; CDR3: CASSLWTENYEQYF
size: NA; D: NA; J: TRBJ2-7; V: TRBV4-1; DNA: TGCGCCAGCAGCCAAGTAAGCAGGGCCGGTGACGAGCAGTACTTC; CDR3: CASSQVSRAGDEQYF
size: NA; D: NA; J: TRBJ2-4; V: TRBV13; DNA: TGTGCCAGCAGCTTACGGTCCTCCAAAAACATTCAGTACTTC; CDR3: CASSLRSSKNIQYF
size: NA; D: TRBD1; J: TRBJ1-2; V: TRBV7-9; DNA: TGTGCCAGCAGCTTAGGGACAGGGTATGGCTACACCTTC; CDR3: CASSLGTGYGYTF
size: NA; D: TRBD1; J: TRBJ2-1; V: TRBV7-2; DNA: TGTGCCAGCAGCTTAGGAGGACAGGGTAATGAGCAGTTCTTC; CDR3: CASSLGGQGNEQFF
size: NA; D: TRBD1; J: TRBJ2-7; V: TRBV7-2; DNA: TGTGCCAGCAGCTTAGATAGAGGGACAGGGGACTACGAGCAGTACTTC; CDR3: CASSLDRGTGDYEQYF
size: NA; D: TRBD2; J: TRBJ2-7; V: TRBV14; DNA: TGTGCCAGCAGCCGGGAGCTAGCGGGAGTAGGTAACGAGCAGTACTTC; CDR3: CASSRELAGVGNEQYF
size: once; D: TRBD1; J: TRBJ1-2; V: TRBV6-5; DNA: TGTGCCAGCAGAAACCTCCGACAGGGAGGCTATGGCTACACCTTC; CDR3: CASRNLRQGGYGYTF
size: NA; D: NA; J: TRBJ1-1; V: TRBV7-3; DNA: TGTGCCAGCAGCTTAACCGTGAACACTGAAGCTTTCTTT; CDR3: CASSLTVNTEAFF
size: NA; D: TRBD1; J: TRBJ1-5; V: TRBV7-2; DNA: TGTGCCAGCAGCTTTCGGTGGGACAGGGGTGGCAATCAGCCCCAGCATTTT; CDR3: CASSFRWDRGGNQPQHF
size: NA; D: TRBD2; J: TRBJ2-5; V: TRBV9; DNA: TGTGCCAGCAGCCAGGGAAGCGGGAGGGGAGAGACCCAGTACTTC; CDR3: CASSQGSGRGETQYF
size: few; D: NA; J: TRBJ1-3; V: TRBV28; DNA: TGTGCCAGCAGTCGACAACCCCTCTCTGGAAACACCATATATTTT; CDR3: CASSRQPLSGNTIYF
size: NA; D: TRBD2; J: TRBJ2-1; V: TRBV5-6; DNA: TGTGCCAGCAGCTTGTGGGGGACTAGCGGTGAGCAGTTCTTC; CDR3: CASSLWGTSGEQFF
size: NA; D: TRBD2; J: TRBJ2-1; V: TRBV10-3; DNA: TGTGCCATCAGTGAAGGACTAGCGGGAGATGGTGAGCAGTTCTTC; CDR3: CAISEGLAGDGEQFF
size: NA; D: TRBD2; J: TRBJ2-5; V: TRBV28; DNA: TGTGCCAGCAGATGGACTAGCGGGAGGGCCCGGGGGACCCAGTACTTC; CDR3: CASRWTSGRARGTQYF
size: NA; D: NA; J: TRBJ2-3; V: TRBV5-1; DNA: TGCGCCAGCAGACCCGGGACTTTAAACACAGATACGCAGTATTTT; CDR3: CASRPGTLNTDTQYF
size: NA; D: NA; J: TRBJ1-2; V: TRBV6-1; DNA: TGTGCCAGCAGTGAGCCCCCTTTTGCCAGCTATGGCTACACCTTC; CDR3: CASSEPPFASYGYTF
size: NA; D: TRBD1; J: TRBJ1-5; V: TRBV28; DNA: TGTGCCAGCAGTTTAGGGCAGGGGGCAAATCAGCCCCAGCATTTT; CDR3: CASSLGQGANQPQHF
size: NA; D: NA; J: TRBJ2-7; V: TRBV27; DNA: TGTGCCAGCAGTAATTGGGACAAGGCCTCCTACGAGCAGTACTTC; CDR3: CASSNWDKASYEQYF
size: NA; D: NA; J: TRBJ2-4; V: TRBV5-1; DNA: TGCGCCAGCAGCTTGGACAGTTCCAAAAACATTCAGTACTTC; CDR3: CASSLDSSKNIQYF
size: NA; D: TRBD2; J: TRBJ2-1; V: TRBV7-7; DNA: TGTGCTAGCAGCTTAGAGCGGGAGGGCCCCTGGAATGAGCAGTTCTTC; CDR3: CASSLEREGPWNEQFF
size: NA; D: NA; J: TRBJ1-1; V: TRBV4-1; DNA: TGCGCCAGCAGCCAAGAAGGGGGGGTTAGAGTTGAAGCTTTCTTT; CDR3: CASSQEGGVRVEAFF
size: NA; D: TRBD1; J: TRBJ2-7; V: TRBV7-4; DNA: TGTGCCAGCAGCCCTTGTGGACAGGGCTCCTACGAGCAGTACTTC; CDR3: CASSPCGQGSYEQYF